This T cell receptor (beta chain) was captured in a study of blood T cell repertoires in COVID-19. Study at large: PBMCs, B-cell-depleted T cells, or T cells were the source of the cDNA or gDNA that made up the material.

Deletions cut 3 bases from V and 2 bases from J, with 10 bases between. This CDR3 spans 14 amino acids. Germline-derived CDR1 and CDR2 are KGHSH and LQKENI. Seattle participants joined during active infection and were tracked over time. Study processing details: The authors estimated nucleated cell counts from reference gene primer amplification. This table comes from immunoSEQ multiplex PCR, and its TCRdb copy is limited to in-frame clones, with some not included. The V and J calls and clone size were taken over from that table, and D and trimming were inferred from the DNA. The sample has some 310,000 clones, about 90% seen once.

The receptor comes from a woman younger than 45 with COVID-19, enrolled during active disease. The material sequenced was peripheral blood. The V and J genes are TRBV18 and TRBJ1-1; possibly TRBD1 for D (5 bases). The CDR3 DNA is TGTGCCAGCTCACCGATAACAGGCAACACTGAAGCTTTCTTT. This gives the protein CASSPITGNTEAFF.